This T cell receptor (beta chain) was found in a study of T cells in women clearing cervical HPV infection. The method was immunoSEQ multiplex PCR; TCRdb's version includes in-frame clones alone and lacks a portion of them. Its table lists approximately 16,000 clones. Each participant carried one incident cervical HPV16 infection only. For this clone: The read comes to an end 3 residues before the CDR3 does, leaving the germline J gene to fill in the end.

Per the germline V gene, CDR1 is DFQATT and CDR2 is SNEGSKA (reference sequence). This CDR3 spans 16 amino acids. The V gene end was trimmed by 4 bases and the J gene end by 3 bases; junction bases not matched to a gene: 12. Sequenced sample: blood buffy coat. This TCR came from a woman between 18 and 75 years old with a cervical HPV16 infection that either progressed to CIN3+ or cleared (not recorded which). The V gene is TRBV20-1, the J gene TRBJ2-1, with TRBD2 matching 7 bases. The chain's CDR3 is CSATPRGLSLYNEQFF. The CDR3 DNA, read in part, is TGCAGTGCTACCCCTAGGGGACTATCCCTCTACAATGAG.